This T cell receptor (beta chain) originates from a study of T cell changes during pregnancy in multiple sclerosis. This clone has only a few counts. CDR1 and CDR2 (germline): MNHNS, SASEGT. This CDR3 has 15 residues. V was cut by 1 base and J by 3 bases, with 13 bases left in between. Method: immunoSEQ multiplex PCR; TCRdb's copy keeps in-frame clones and lacks some. The sample gives approximately 100,000 clones, around nine tenths of which show up once; about 1.3% is in the top ten. The chain uses TRBV6-1 and TRBJ2-7, with D unresolved. The input for sequencing was peripheral blood, taken in the second trimester of pregnancy. The sequence came from a female donor with multiple sclerosis, enrolled in a pregnancy study. The CDR3 region is CASSEEADSDYEQYF. The CDR3, as DNA: TGTGCCAGCAGTGAAGAGGCCGACTCAGACTACGAGCAGTACTTC.